Following are 21 T cell receptor beta chains from one sample sequenced in a study of CD8+ T cells in alopecia areata. RNA extraction was followed by reverse transcription into cDNA, which acted as the sequencing template. The table came from immunoSEQ multiplex PCR; TCRdb's copy has only in-frame clones and leaves some out. The sample lists over 150,000 clones; around 63% were seen once. Sequencing used CD4+ T cells sorted from blood, obtained at week 0. These receptors all come from a human donor with alopecia areata.

This chain joins TRBV29-1 and TRBJ2-5; D remains unclear. The tail of the sequence fits TRBJ2-7 better, so the J call may be wrong. In germline, CDR1 is SQVTM, CDR2 ANQGSEA. The CDR3 extends over 12 amino acids. Here the CDR3 reads CSVEVTGNEQYF. DNA for the CDR3: TGCAGCGTTGAGGTTACGGGTAACGAGCAGTACTTC.

The V gene is TRBV9, the J gene TRBJ2-1; D may be TRBD1 (5 bases). Germline V gives CDR1 SGDLS, CDR2 YYNGEE. V was clipped by 1 base and J by 9 bases, with 14 bases between them. This CDR3 comprises 14 residues. This chain's CDR3 is CASSVWAERGEQFF. The CDR3 DNA follows: TGTGCCAGCAGCGTATGGGCAGAAAGGGGTGAGCAGTTCTTC.

The chain recombines TRBV13 with TRBJ1-1; the D is unclear. Per germline, CDR1 PRHDT and CDR2 FYEKMQ (reference sequence). The CDR3 is 12 residues long. Trimming removed 7 bases from V and 4 bases from J, with 10 bases in between. DNA for the CDR3: TGTGCCAGCAACCGCGTCGGCACTGAAGCTTTCTTT. This codes for CASNRVGTEAFF. Variable domain in full (rest from reference TRBV13 and TRBJ1-1): AAGVIQSPRHLIKEKRETATLKCYPIPRHDTVYWYQQGPGQDPQFLISFYEKMQSDKGSIPDRFSAQQFSDYHSELNMSSLELGDSALYFCASNRVGTEAFFGQGTRLTVV.

The gene calls are TRBV9 and TRBJ1-2; a weak D match, TRBD1 (6 bases). CDR1 SGDLS and CDR2 YYNGEE come from the germline V gene. There are 19 residues in the CDR3. V was pared by 3 bases and J by 0 bases, with 24 bases between. The CDR3: CASSDGGRRGFGTNYGYTF. The DNA for the CDR3 is TGTGCCAGCAGCGATGGAGGTCGCAGGGGATTCGGGACTAACTATGGCTACACCTTC.

The V gene is TRBV4-3, the J gene TRBJ1-2; 8 bases are shared with TRBD1. V dropped 3 bases and J dropped 8; count of bases not matched to a gene: 11. Germline CDR1 reads LGHNA; CDR2 reads YSLEER. This CDR3 spans 15 amino acids. CDR3 sequence reads: CASSQDPGQGHGYTF. The CDR3 nucleotides read TGCGCCAGCAGCCAGGACCCCGGACAGGGACACGGCTACACCTTC.

This chain uses TRBV11-3 with TRBJ2-2, with D hard to call. The CDR3 is 16 amino acids. Germline loops: CDR1 SGHNT, CDR2 YENEEA. V lost 1 base to trimming and J lost 5 bases, with 14 bases between them. CDR3 amino acids: CASSLGATATTGELFF. The CDR3 DNA is TGTGCCAGCAGCTTAGGGGCTACGGCCACTACCGGGGAGCTGTTTTTT.

The chain uses TRBV5-4 and TRBJ2-7; 7 nucleotides agree with TRBD2. The J segment lost 0 bases and the V segment lost 0 bases, leaving 15 bases of the junction unmatched. The germline gives CDR1 SGHNT, CDR2 YYREEE (reference sequence). The CDR3 runs to 19 residues. The CDR3 bases are TGTGCCAGCAGCTTGGGGCTCGGGCCTGAAAGCGGGGCCTCCTACGAGCAGTACTTC. Encoded protein: CASSLGLGPESGASYEQYF.

The CDR3 spells CAWSVLGVGGPQHF. The CDR3 DNA reads as TGTGCCTGGAGTGTACTTGGGGTTGGGGGGCCCCAGCATTTT. V usage is TRBV30 and J usage is TRBJ1-5; maybe TRBD1 (5 bases). V dropped 0 bases and J dropped 9 bases, with 15 bases sitting between them. The germline V gene has CDR1 GTSNPN and CDR2 SVGIG (reference sequence). This CDR3 is built from 14 residues. Filled out from reference TRBV30 and TRBJ1-5, the complete variable domain reads SQTIHQWPATLVQPVGSPLSLECTVEGTSNPNLYWYRQAAGRGLQLLFYSVGIGQISSEVPQNLSASRPQDRQFILSSKKLLLSDSGFYLCAWSVLGVGGPQHFGDGTRLSIL.

This clone was recorded at least ten times. This chain connects TRBV5-6 to TRBJ2-5, with D possibly being TRBD1 (5 bases). The CDR3 totals 15 residues. The germline V gene encodes CDR1 SGHDT and CDR2 YYEEEE. Trimming took off 2 bases at V and 1 base at J, with 12 bases between the two ends. CDR3 coding DNA: TGTGCCAGCAGCTTTGGGGCAGGGATCCAAGAGACCCAGTACTTC. Translated, it gives CASSFGAGIQETQYF.

This clone came up a few times. The chain is built from TRBV14 and TRBJ1-1, with TRBD1 matching 7 bases. The CDR3 has 14 residues. V shed 3 bases, J shed 6 bases, and the junction held 7 bases outside the gene matches. Germline CDR1 and CDR2: SGHDN and FVKESK. CDR3 protein: CASSQTGLGAEAFF. CDR3 coding DNA: TGTGCCAGCAGCCAGACAGGGTTGGGAGCTGAAGCTTTCTTT.

The chain has TRBV2 and TRBJ2-7; 8 positions match TRBD2. V lost 4 bases, J lost 0 bases, and 5 bases stayed unmatched. The CDR3 spans 15 residues. Germline loops: CDR1 SNHLY, CDR2 FYNNEI. The CDR3 reads CASSVPGTSSYEQYF. As DNA, the CDR3 is TGTGCCAGCAGTGTCCCCGGGACTAGCTCCTACGAGCAGTACTTC.

The gene calls are TRBV5-1 and TRBJ2-7; D tentatively reads TRBD1 or TRBD2 (5 bases each). The germline V and J ends were trimmed by 8 bases and 5 bases, with 17 bases remaining between them. The CDR3 totals 13 residues. CDR1 is SGHRS, CDR2 YFSETQ, per germline. The CDR3 region has the DNA TGCGCCAGTGCCCCGGGGCCGGTGAACGAGCAGTACTTC. This translates into CASAPGPVNEQYF.

The genes are TRBV29-1 and TRBJ2-3; D gene unclear. Trimming left V 0 bases short and J 2 bases short, with 9 bases between. Germline CDR1 reads SQVTM; CDR2 reads ANQGSEA. The CDR3 covers 14 residues. The CDR3 is CSVEEIGSTDTQYF. The CDR3 region has the DNA TGCAGCGTTGAAGAGATCGGGTCCACAGATACGCAGTATTTT.

The V and J genes are TRBV5-1 and TRBJ1-1; the D is unclear. This CDR3 has 14 amino acids. Germline-derived CDR1 and CDR2 are SGHRS and YFSETQ. The V end was cut by 6 bases, the J end by 0 bases, with 12 bases between. The CDR3 reads CASNLGSMNTEAFF. DNA of the CDR3: TGCGCCAGCAACTTAGGATCAATGAACACTGAAGCTTTCTTT.

The V gene is TRBV29-1, the J gene TRBJ1-1; D remains unclear. CDR1 is SQVTM and CDR2 is ANQGSEA in the germline V gene. CDR3 length: 15 residues. V was pared by 4 bases and J by 3 bases, with 18 bases between. CDR3 coding DNA: TGCAGCGTTGTTGAACCCCTTAAAGGAGACACTGAAGCTTTCTTT. This translates into CSVVEPLKGDTEAFF.

A remark on this clone: The same CDR3 can be traced to other DNA sequences in this sample. The CDR3 DNA reads TGTGCCTGGAGTGTACAAGGGTCCAATCAGCCCCAGCATTTT. It specifies CAWSVQGSNQPQHF. The V gene is TRBV30, the J gene TRBJ1-5, with D unclear. This CDR3 has 14 amino acids. Germline V gene data show CDR1 as GTSNPN and CDR2 as SVGIG (reference sequence). Trimming pared 0 bases from V and 3 bases from J, leaving 9 bases between. Full variable domain (outside the CDR3, taken from reference TRBV30 and TRBJ1-5): SQTIHQWPATLVQPVGSPLSLECTVEGTSNPNLYWYRQAAGRGLQLLFYSVGIGQISSEVPQNLSASRPQDRQFILSSKKLLLSDSGFYLCAWSVQGSNQPQHFGDGTRLSIL.

The CDR3: CASSTDGFYGYTF. The DNA of the CDR3 is TGTGCCAGCAGTACGGACGGGTTCTATGGCTACACCTTC. The chain is built from TRBV2 and TRBJ1-2, with D uncertain. Trimming removed 5 bases at V and 4 bases at J, with 11 bases between. Germline CDR1 SNHLY, CDR2 FYNNEI. This CDR3 spans 13 amino acids.

This clone was counted at least ten times. The chain carries TRBV5-5 and TRBJ1-5; D is unclear. V was trimmed by 1 base and J by 6 bases, leaving 11 bases between them. Germline lookup yields CDR1 SGHKS and CDR2 YYEKEE (reference sequence). The CDR3 sequence is 14 residues long. CDR3 protein: CASSLYRGGQPQHF. In nucleotides, the CDR3 is TGTGCCAGCAGCTTGTATCGGGGAGGTCAGCCCCAGCATTTT.

The V gene is TRBV7-2, the J gene TRBJ1-4; D gene unclear. The CDR3 totals 15 residues. V lost 1 base and J lost 4, with 10 bases in between. From germline, CDR1 is SGHTA and CDR2 FQGNSA. The CDR3 DNA follows: TGTGCCAGCAGCTTAGTAAGCCAACTTAATGAAAAACTGTTTTTT. Encoded protein: CASSLVSQLNEKLFF.

The rearrangement joins TRBV30 to TRBJ2-7, with a weak D call TRBD1 (5 bases). Between the trimmed V and J ends, which lost 3 bases and 4 bases, there was a span of 13 bases. The CDR3 loop spans 13 amino acids. CDR1 GTSNPN and CDR2 SVGIG come from the germline V gene (reference sequence). The CDR3 sequence: CAWSVSRVYEQYF. For the CDR3, the DNA is TGTGCCTGGAGCGTATCCAGGGTTTACGAGCAGTACTTC.

V and J are TRBV15 and TRBJ2-7; 8 bases are a match to TRBD2. The V gene end was trimmed by 8 bases and the J gene end by 2 bases; junction bases not matched to a gene: 2. From germline, CDR1 is LNHNV and CDR2 YYDKDF (reference sequence). CDR3 length: 12 amino acids. The CDR3 nucleotides are TGTGCCACCCGGGGGGGCCCCTACGAGCAGTACTTC. Translating it yields CATRGGPYEQYF.